This T cell receptor (beta chain) originates from a study of T cells in Graves' hyperthyroidism and ophthalmopathy. The CDR3 loop spans 14 amino acids. Germline V gene sequence: CDR1 MNHNS, CDR2 SASEGT. J gave up 1 base and V 8 bases, and 6 bases lay outside the gene matches. Overall study findings and caveats: Ophthalmopathy got predicted by the model a median about 6.5 months before its onset.

Regarding this clonotype: Its antigen is not known.

The CDR3 regions of TCR beta were amplified from RNA transcripts. Initially, a first-round RT-PCR of the TCR CDR3 employed the HTBI primer set. TCRdb re-derived calls from the multiplex PCR reads in MiXCR, one entry per CDR3 protein. Among around 600,000 distinct CDR3 sequences listed, roughly 15% were seen once. Ophthalmopathy in the patients scored at least 3 on Clinical Activity Score and at least 4 on NOSPECS grade, lasting under 3 months. Fresh peripheral blood, roughly 9.8 ml of it, supplied the PBMCs. The source material was blood. The TCR was taken from a woman aged 50 to 60 with Graves' ophthalmopathy. The chain carries TRBV6-1 and TRBJ1-1; 8 nucleotides align to TRBD1. The CDR3 DNA reads TGTGCCAGCGAAACCGGGACAGGGAACACTGAAGCTTTCTTT. Translation: CASETGTGNTEAFF.